This T cell receptor beta chain was documented in a study of cytomegalovirus exposure and HLA in healthy donors (dated by TCRdb to about 2017). A note on the overall study: A later analysis indicated that the 120 validation repertoires were generated on the platform also employed for the approximately 690 repertoires of the first cohort. The study was designed to test whether signatures of past pathogen exposure could be identified by cataloging public T cell receptors. Besides the first cohort of roughly 640 subjects, a separate validation cohort made up of 95 to 150 different subjects was used. The study combined high-throughput TCR immunosequencing, statistical association of individual TCRs with disease status, and machine learning to predict cytomegalovirus infection status.

Germline trimming amounts to 6 bases on V and 0 bases on J, with 5 as the count of junction bases outside the gene matches. In the germline V gene, CDR1 corresponds to SQVTM and CDR2 to ANQGSEA. Inclusive of the bounding cysteine and phenylalanine, the CDR3 is 14 residues long. Just CDR3 DNA is preserved here, 42 bases in frame from base 1. This clone was observed a handful of times. Its antigen remains unidentified. Base qualities are missing; no much larger clone stands one base away. Libraries were built with the immunoSEQ multiplex PCR assay. As for how the authors treated the data: A statistical classification framework was built for diagnosing cytomegalovirus status from the catalog of TCR beta chain sequences. This immuneACCESS table, as held by TCRdb, lists in-frame sequences with V and J called but not all clones. Of the missing ones, under half trace to an unresolved V gene in checked studies; the others have no known cause. That table gives V, J and clone size, and the DNA gave D and trimming. Counted in this sample were approximately 120,000 clones; about 88% of them appeared once. The ten largest clones capture less than 1.5% of the sample.

Donors formed part of the validation cohort, which comprised about 130 subjects and was distinct from the first cohort of 666 subjects. Overall results and qualifications from the work: The study listed 150 to 200 TCR beta chains as associated with cytomegalovirus. It was suggested by the authors that the approach could potentially be generalized to other disease states and immunological phenotypes. Most TCR sequences were observed very rarely across donors, whereas some public TCRs were present in many individuals. The validation cohort had no HLA typing available for a later analysis, so co-occurrence within that cohort was assessed over all 120 repertoires. Three of the identified cytomegalovirus-associated TCR beta chains were confirmed in vitro to be specific for cytomegalovirus antigens. Of the cluster scores, around 95% were above 0 in a later analysis, which found that TCRs clustered in the first cohort also tended to co-occur in the roughly 130 validation repertoires. The classifier was reported to diagnose cytomegalovirus status with high specificity and sensitivity in both the original cohort and the validation cohort.

This TCR derives from a woman between 18 and 29 years old in good health and CMV-seronegative. The chain was built from TRBV29-1 and TRBJ2-3; 8 nucleotides in the junction match TRBD2. Material for sequencing was PBMCs. The nucleotides read TGCAGCGTAGTAGCGGGGATGAGCACAGATACGCAGTATTTT. Protein translation: CSVVAGMSTDTQYF.